Listed here are 30 T cell receptor beta chains from one sample, sequenced in a study of T cells in Graves' hyperthyroidism and ophthalmopathy. The source material, RNA transcripts, was used to amplify TCR beta CDR3 regions. Initially, a first-round RT-PCR of the TCR CDR3 employed the HTBI primer set. TCRdb re-derived calls from the multiplex PCR reads in MiXCR, one entry per CDR3 protein. The data contain approximately 610,000 distinct CDR3 sequences, roughly 15% of them singletons. Sequenced: blood. The receptors derive from a woman aged 35 to 49 with Graves' ophthalmopathy.

This clonotype has only a few counts. The chain links TRBV7-9 to TRBJ2-2; D gene uncertain. The CDR3 is made up of 13 amino acids. Trimming cost V 7 bases and J 6 bases, with 12 bases left between them. Looked up from germline, CDR1 is SEHNR and CDR2 is FQNEAQ (reference sequence). CDR3 sequence: CASNLEAAGELFF. The CDR3 nucleotides read TGTGCCAGCAATCTGGAAGCCGCCGGGGAGCTGTTTTTT.

The chain uses TRBV6-2 or TRBV6-3 and TRBJ2-5, with 9 positions matching TRBD1. Trimming at V came to 6 bases and at J to 1 base, leaving 12 bases not matched to a gene. In germline, CDR1 is MNHEY, CDR2 SVGEGT. This CDR3 spans 17 amino acids. CDR3 loop: CASSLKQGAVSQETQYF. The CDR3 nucleotides are TGTGCCAGCAGCCTAAAACAGGGGGCGGTATCCCAAGAGACCCAGTACTTC.

Ten or more counts support this clonotype. The chain has TRBV2 and TRBJ2-7; D is undetermined. Germline CDR1 is SNHLY and CDR2 is FYNNEI. V lost 8 bases and J lost 4, with 18 bases in between. The CDR3 runs to 14 residues. For the CDR3, the DNA is TGTGCCAGCTTCGGTACGGCCGGTGGGTACGAGCAGTACTTC. This gives the protein CASFGTAGGYEQYF.

This clonotype showed up many times. V and J are TRBV24-1 and TRBJ2-5; D may correspond to TRBD1 or TRBD2 (5 bases each). Trimming removed 4 bases from V and 2 bases from J, with 10 bases in between. This CDR3 has 14 amino acids. Germline-derived CDR1 and CDR2 are KGHDR and SFDVKD. This CDR3 reads CATSDPGPQETQYF. DNA of the CDR3: TGTGCCACCAGTGACCCGGGGCCACAAGAGACCCAGTACTTC.

The sample holds a few counts of this clonotype. The chain carries TRBV30 and TRBJ1-1; D is undetermined. Per the germline V gene, CDR1 is GTSNPN and CDR2 is SVGIG (reference sequence). This CDR3 has 12 residues. V was clipped by 3 bases and J by 6 bases, with 11 bases between them. Here the CDR3 reads CAWSYSVSEAFF. DNA for the CDR3: TGTGCCTGGAGCTATTCAGTGTCTGAAGCTTTCTTT.

This clonotype was counted ten times or more. This rearrangement joins TRBV19 to TRBJ1-3, with D uncertain. The CDR3 is made up of 15 amino acids. Looked up from germline, CDR1 is LNHDA and CDR2 is SQIVND (reference sequence). V was trimmed by 6 bases and J by 0 bases, leaving 12 bases between them. Here the CDR3 DNA reads TGTGCCAGTAGCCGCGGACCCGTCTCTGGAAACACCATATATTTT. Its protein product is CASSRGPVSGNTIYF. The full variable domain, rest sourced from reference TRBV19 and TRBJ1-3, is DGGITQSPKYLFRKEGQNVTLSCEQNLNHDAMYWYRQDPGQGLRLIYYSQIVNDFQKGDIAEGYSVSREKKESFPLTVTSAQKNPTAFYLCASSRGPVSGNTIYFGEGSWLTVV.

This clonotype was recorded at least ten times. This sequence joins TRBV30 and TRBJ1-1; 9 positions agree with TRBD1. In germline, CDR1 is GTSNPN, CDR2 SVGIG (reference sequence). With 1 base clipped from V and 4 bases from J, the junction kept 1 base outside the gene matches. The CDR3 contains 13 residues. The CDR3 loop is CAWSEGQGTEAFF. The CDR3 DNA follows: TGTGCCTGGAGTGAGGGACAGGGCACTGAAGCTTTCTTT.

This clonotype showed up many times. The genes are TRBV10-3 and TRBJ1-2, with D tentatively TRBD1 (5 bases). Trimming removed 8 bases at V and 4 bases at J, with 14 bases between. CDR1 is ENHRY and CDR2 is SYGVKD in the germline V gene. The CDR3 is 13 amino acids. The CDR3 DNA sequence: TGTGCCATCTGGGAAGGGGCTCTCTATGGCTACACCTTC. Amino acids: CAIWEGALYGYTF.

Many counts were recorded for this clonotype. The V and J genes are TRBV4-1 and TRBJ1-5; tentatively, D is TRBD1 (6 bases). Between the trimmed V and J ends, which lost 3 bases and 3 bases, there was a span of 9 bases. From germline, CDR1 is MGHRA and CDR2 YSYEKL. CDR3 length equals 14 residues. Here the CDR3 DNA reads TGCGCCAGCAGCCACCCAGGGGACAATCAGCCCCAGCATTTT. Protein sequence: CASSHPGDNQPQHF.

In this sample, this clonotype turned up many times. V usage is TRBV6-2 or TRBV6-3 and J usage is TRBJ2-2; no reliable D call. With 10 bases removed from V and 6 bases from J, the gap between germline ends came to 15 bases. The length of the CDR3 is 13 residues. In germline, CDR1 is MNHEY, CDR2 SVGEGT. CDR3 loop: CATGRLQSGELFF. DNA of the CDR3: TGTGCCACCGGACGCCTGCAATCCGGGGAGCTGTTTTTT.

The chain combines TRBV30 with TRBJ1-6; the D gene is possibly TRBD1 (6 bases). Trimming left V 3 bases short and J 0 bases short, with 21 bases between. Germline V CDR1 and CDR2: GTSNPN, SVGIG (reference sequence). This CDR3 is 19 amino acids long. The CDR3 region is CAWSLGDNGWPSYNSPLHF. The DNA of the CDR3 is TGTGCCTGGAGCTTAGGGGACAACGGATGGCCCTCCTATAATTCACCCCTCCACTTT.

This clonotype occurred many times. This sequence joins TRBV11-2 and TRBJ2-7; D is unclear. V lost 5 bases to trimming and J lost 3 bases, with 11 bases between them. The CDR3 has 13 amino acids. Germline V gene lookup returns CDR1 SGHAT and CDR2 FQNNGV. For the CDR3, the DNA is TGTGCCAGCAGCCGGCCTGGGGACTACGAGCAGTACTTC. This gives the protein CASSRPGDYEQYF.

In its sample, this clonotype was seen many times. The rearrangement links TRBV20-1 to TRBJ1-1, with a weak D call TRBD1 (6 bases). The CDR3 consists of 17 residues. V lost 1 base to trimming and J lost 0 bases, with 18 bases between them. From germline, CDR1 is DFQATT and CDR2 SNEGSKA (reference sequence). The CDR3 region is CSARVPHREVLNTEAFF. CDR3 in DNA: TGCAGTGCTAGAGTTCCCCACAGGGAGGTACTGAACACTGAAGCTTTCTTT.

This clonotype was counted ten times or more. This sequence joins TRBV9 and TRBJ2-5; 13 positions match TRBD2. The V gene end was trimmed by 0 bases and the J gene end by 5 bases; junction bases not matched to a gene: 4. Germline assignment: CDR1 SGDLS and CDR2 YYNGEE. This CDR3 has 16 amino acids. The CDR3 DNA sequence: TGTGCCAGCAGCGTAGGGACTAGCGGGAGTACGGAGACCCAGTACTTC. It codes for CASSVGTSGSTETQYF.

At least ten counts were recorded for this clonotype. The chain has TRBV2 and TRBJ1-2; TRBD1 matches 9 bases. J gave up 6 bases and V 8 bases, and 1 base lay outside the gene matches. Per the germline V gene, CDR1 is SNHLY and CDR2 is FYNNEI. The CDR3 loop spans 11 amino acids. The CDR3 loop is CASGQGHGYTF. For the CDR3, the DNA is TGTGCCAGCGGACAGGGGCATGGCTACACCTTC.

This clonotype has more than one count but fewer than ten. The chain joins TRBV5-1 to TRBJ2-2; D possibly uses TRBD1 or TRBD2 (5 bases each). The CDR3 extends over 15 amino acids. CDR1 SGHRS and CDR2 YFSETQ come from the germline V gene. The V end lost 4 bases, the J end lost 4 bases, and 14 bases lay between the germline ends. This chain's CDR3 is CASSPDTGGTGELFF. For the CDR3, the DNA is TGCGCCAGCAGCCCGGACACCGGAGGCACCGGGGAGCTGTTTTTT.

This clonotype occurred many times. The rearrangement uses TRBV20-1 and TRBJ2-7; D may match TRBD1 or TRBD2 (6 bases each). The CDR3 sequence is 13 residues long. The germline gives CDR1 DFQATT, CDR2 SNEGSKA (reference sequence). Deletions cut 6 bases from V and 1 base from J, with 13 bases between. The CDR3 is CSARGDDSYEQYF. The CDR3 DNA reads as TGCAGTGCGAGGGGGGACGATTCCTACGAGCAGTACTTC.

This clonotype was recorded a few times. CDR3 DNA: TGTGCTAGTGGTTCTGGAAGGGAAGAGACCCAGTACTTC. Its protein is CASGSGREETQYF. V gene TRBV12-5 combines with J gene TRBJ2-5; D is uncertain. Germline CDR1 and CDR2: LGHNT and FRNRAP. Trimming pared 4 bases from V and 3 bases from J, leaving 9 bases between. The CDR3 is made up of 13 amino acids.

This clonotype was recorded at least ten times. This chain links TRBV9 with TRBJ2-7; D is uncertain. Germline CDR1 SGDLS, CDR2 YYNGEE. Trimming took off 3 bases at V and 0 bases at J, with 13 bases between the two ends. There are 15 residues in the CDR3. The CDR3 spells CASSEQPGYSYEQYF. The CDR3 coding sequence is TGTGCCAGCAGCGAGCAGCCAGGTTACTCCTACGAGCAGTACTTC.

This clonotype was found many times. The CDR3 region is CSARDEGALIPYEQYF. CDR3 in DNA: TGCAGTGCTAGAGATGAGGGAGCGCTAATCCCCTACGAGCAGTACTTC. The rearrangement joins TRBV20-1 to TRBJ2-7, with TRBD2 as a possible D gene (5 bases). Germline V CDR1 and CDR2: DFQATT, SNEGSKA (reference sequence). Trimming removed 0 bases at V and 2 bases at J, with 17 bases between. The CDR3 has 16 residues.

As concerns this clonotype: A much larger clone differs from this one at a single base, so this may be a read error. This chain connects TRBV10-3 to TRBJ2-7, with D perhaps TRBD2 (6 bases). Trimming took off 5 bases at V and 3 bases at J, with 17 bases between the two ends. CDR3 length: 15 amino acids. Germline V gene sequence: CDR1 ENHRY, CDR2 SYGVKD. Written as DNA, the CDR3 is TGTGCCATCAGTCCCTTGGAGGGGCGACTCTACGAGCAGTACTTC. Translating it yields CAISPLEGRLYEQYF.

In this sample, this clonotype turned up a few times. The chain carries TRBV5-5 and TRBJ1-3; D is perhaps TRBD1 (6 bases). The germline V gene has CDR1 SGHKS and CDR2 YYEKEE (reference sequence). The V gene lost 3 bases and the J gene lost 4 bases, with 17 bases spanning the gap. This CDR3 comprises 16 residues. The CDR3 DNA follows: TGTGCCAGCAGCTACCTCACAGGGAAGCTCGGAAACACCATATATTTT. This codes for CASSYLTGKLGNTIYF.

This clonotype has ten or more counts. The chain has TRBV2 and TRBJ1-5; 9 bases agree with TRBD1. Germline V gene data show CDR1 as SNHLY and CDR2 as FYNNEI. The ends lost 6 bases at V and 1 base at J; junction bases unmatched: 4. CDR3 length: 15 amino acids. Written as DNA, the CDR3 is TGTGCCAGCAGAGGGGACAGGGTAAGCAATCAGCCCCAGCATTTT. Translation: CASRGDRVSNQPQHF.

This clonotype appeared many times. The CDR3 bases are TGTGCCTGGAGTGGGGGACGGGGGGCCTACGAGCAGTACTTC. Protein sequence: CAWSGGRGAYEQYF. The chain employs TRBV30 and TRBJ2-7; 7 bases are shared with TRBD2. The CDR3 runs 14 residues. J gave up 2 bases and V 1 base, and 5 bases lay outside the gene matches. Germline V CDR1 and CDR2: GTSNPN, SVGIG (reference sequence).

This clonotype was counted a few times. The chain links TRBV6-1 to TRBJ2-5; D is uncertain. This CDR3 spans 13 amino acids. CDR1 is MNHNS, CDR2 SASEGT, per germline. V lost 4 bases to trimming and J lost 3 bases, with 9 bases between them. The chain's CDR3 is CASSGWGKETQYF. CDR3 bases: TGTGCCAGCAGTGGCTGGGGTAAAGAGACCCAGTACTTC.

As concerns this clonotype: Here the CDR3 omits its conserved ending phenylalanine or tryptophan, so a read error is the likely source. V gene TRBV6-1 combines with J gene TRBJ2-5; TRBD1 matches at 9 bases. The CDR3 runs to 14 residues. From germline, CDR1 is MNHNS and CDR2 SASEGT. V shed 5 bases, J shed 4 bases, and the junction held 5 bases outside the gene matches. CDR3 coding DNA: TGTGCCAGCAGTCCACAGGGGGCCGGAGAGACCCAGTACCTC. Protein product: CASSPQGAGETQYL.

This clonotype was picked up a small number of times. The V gene is TRBV13, the J gene TRBJ2-7, with D perhaps TRBD2 (5 bases). Per germline, CDR1 PRHDT and CDR2 FYEKMQ (reference sequence). The CDR3 extends over 14 amino acids. Trimming pared 0 bases from V and 8 bases from J, leaving 14 bases between. The CDR3 nucleotides read TGTGCCAGCAGCTTAGGTGCCGAGGGCGGCAAGCAGTACTTC. Protein sequence: CASSLGAEGGKQYF.

This clonotype was seen many times. The V call is TRBV28, the J call TRBJ2-4, with 16 bases that match TRBD2. V lost 0 bases and J lost 1; bases outside the gene matches: 9. CDR1 is MDHEN, CDR2 SYDVKM, per germline. The CDR3 spans 21 residues. The CDR3 DNA is TGTGCCAGCAGTTTATGGGGGACTAGCGGGAGGGCCGGTCTGGCCAAAAACATTCAGTACTTC. Translating it yields CASSLWGTSGRAGLAKNIQYF.

This clonotype came up many times. The chain joins TRBV11-3 to TRBJ2-2; D assignment may be TRBD1 or TRBD2 (5 bases each). The CDR3 spans 14 residues. Trimming left V 2 bases short and J 7 bases short, with 11 bases between. The germline V gene encodes CDR1 SGHNT and CDR2 YENEEA. The CDR3 bases are TGTGCCAGCAGCTTACAGACAGAGGGCGGGGAGCTGTTTTTT. It is translated as CASSLQTEGGELFF.

This chain connects TRBV19 to TRBJ2-7; 9 nucleotides match TRBD1. With V trimmed by 5 bases and J by 2 bases, 7 bases remained unmatched. The length of the CDR3 is 15 residues. Germline values: CDR1 LNHDA, CDR2 SQIVND (reference sequence). The CDR3 region is CASSAGQGGAYEQYF. The CDR3 DNA follows: TGTGCCAGTAGTGCGGGACAGGGAGGCGCCTACGAGCAGTACTTC.